These 4 T cell receptor beta chains came from one sample sequenced in a study of T cells in Graves' hyperthyroidism and ophthalmopathy. Using RNA transcripts as the source, TCR beta CDR3 regions were amplified. Using the HTBI primer set, a first-round RT-PCR was run on the TCR CDR3. TCRdb reprocessed the multiplex PCR reads with MiXCR, giving one entry per CDR3 protein. Counted here are some 600,000 distinct CDR3 sequences, about 15% occurring once; the ten biggest clones make up more than 5%. Sequencing used blood. The receptors originated from a woman aged 25 to 39 with Graves' hyperthyroidism that later progressed to Graves' ophthalmopathy.

This clonotype was counted ten times or more. V and J are TRBV10-3 and TRBJ2-1; TRBD2 aligns across 8 bases. This CDR3 is 14 amino acids long. Per the germline V gene, CDR1 is ENHRY and CDR2 is SYGVKD. V was pared by 6 bases and J by 5 bases, with 6 bases of the junction left unmatched. CDR3 sequence reads: CAISGLAGNNEQFF. The DNA for the CDR3 is TGTGCCATCAGCGGACTAGCCGGTAACAATGAGCAGTTCTTC.

The chain links TRBV5-8 to TRBJ1-1, with D possibly being TRBD1 (5 bases). The V gene lost 0 bases and the J gene lost 0 bases, with 9 bases spanning the gap. The length of the CDR3 is 15 residues. In germline, CDR1 is SGHTS, CDR2 YDEGEE. In DNA, the CDR3 is TGTGCCAGCAGCTTGGGAGGGGCCTTGAACACTGAAGCTTTCTTT. Its translation: CASSLGGALNTEAFF.

This clonotype was detected only a few times. The chain uses TRBV6-1 and TRBJ1-5, with D unresolved. The V gene lost 6 bases and the J gene lost 2 bases, with 14 bases spanning the gap. The CDR3 consists of 15 residues. CDR1 MNHNS and CDR2 SASEGT come from the germline V gene. This CDR3 is CASSRTPSGNQPQHF. The CDR3 DNA is TGTGCCAGCAGCCGCACGCCCTCGGGCAATCAGCCCCAGCATTTT.

This clonotype was observed a handful of times. A much larger clone lies one base from this, so it may be a read error. The chain recombines TRBV11-2 with TRBJ1-1; a weak D match, TRBD1 (6 bases). Germline V lookup: CDR1 SGHAT, CDR2 FQNNGV. V lost 6 bases to trimming and J lost 0 bases, with 11 bases between them. The CDR3 covers 14 residues. CDR3: CASRTGPMNTEAFF. DNA of the CDR3: TGTGCCAGCAGGACAGGACCTATGAACACTGAAGCTTTCTTT.